A selection of T cell receptor beta chains follows, all from one sample in a study of T cells in Graves' hyperthyroidism and ophthalmopathy. TCRdb reprocessed the multiplex PCR reads with MiXCR, giving one entry per CDR3 protein. Altogether roughly 350,000 distinct CDR3 sequences are present, roughly 15% being singletons, with the ten largest covering less than 20%. The source material was blood. These receptors were obtained from a woman under 40 with Graves' ophthalmopathy. Each CDR3 is given with its conserved first and last residue. Fields, in order: clone size, D gene, V gene, CDR3 protein. A D gene is named only where the DNA matches it firmly. Size tells how often a clone was seen (once, few, many) or the class of an expanded clone, and some rows leave it out.

-,TRBD1,TRBV3-1,CASSPGTGYLYNEQFF
few,-,TRBV27,CASSLGRINEQFF
many,TRBD1,TRBV20-1,CSARDLRRGGSNQPQHF
many,TRBD2,TRBV7-2,CASSHAPGLADEQYF
few,-,TRBV6-2/TRBV6-3,CASSNHRDYGYTF
-,-,TRBV7-7,CASSLEGRSTDTQYF
-,TRBD1,TRBV5-5,CASSLEVGGQGNSQPQHF
many,TRBD2,TRBV20-1,CSAKKLAGSYNEQFF
few,TRBD2,TRBV19,CASSPGTSGGTTQYF
-,-,TRBV9,CASSVGRGYLSYEQYF
few,TRBD1,TRBV2,CASSPDPGTGLWNTEAFF
few,-,TRBV6-1,CASRRYNSPLHF
many,-,TRBV27,CASSQWGTVADTQYF
many,TRBD1,TRBV20-1,CSARGQGRNTEAFF
many,-,TRBV7-2,CASSLRAGEGTNEKLFF
many,TRBD2,TRBV7-6,CASSFLRGGGWNTGELFF
many,-,TRBV7-8,CASSSGSGFNQPQHF
many,-,TRBV7-9,CASSLGGEGSPLHF
many,-,TRBV9,CASTPIHGGDGYTF
many,TRBD2,TRBV7-9,CASSNGLAGFSTDTQYF
many,-,TRBV2,CASRHPGRGNQPQHF
-,-,TRBV6-2/TRBV6-3,CASSRLQGLDTEAFF
-,-,TRBV5-5,CASSLSGGGGNADTQYF
-,-,TRBV2,CASNILGERRTDTQYF
many,TRBD1,TRBV7-2,CASSRQGAREQYF
many,TRBD1,TRBV20-1,CSAKDRGEQYF
many,-,TRBV27,CASSPRWGNTGELFF
many,-,TRBV9,CASSVDWYLDTEAFF